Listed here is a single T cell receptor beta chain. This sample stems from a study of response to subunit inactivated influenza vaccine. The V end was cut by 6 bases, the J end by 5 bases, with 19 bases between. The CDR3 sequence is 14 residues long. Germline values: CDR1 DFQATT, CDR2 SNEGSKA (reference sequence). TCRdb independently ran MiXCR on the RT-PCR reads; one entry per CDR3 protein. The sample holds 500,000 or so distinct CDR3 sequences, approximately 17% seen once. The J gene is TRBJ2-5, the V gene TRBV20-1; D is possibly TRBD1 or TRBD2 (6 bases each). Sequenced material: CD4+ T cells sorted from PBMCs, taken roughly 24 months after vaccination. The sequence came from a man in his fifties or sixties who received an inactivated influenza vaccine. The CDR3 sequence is CSAINRDSGETQYF. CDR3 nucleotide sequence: TGCAGTGCCATCAACAGGGACTCAGGGGAGACCCAGTACTTC.